This T cell receptor (beta chain) was recorded in a study of post-analysis software for immune sequencing data. Libraries were made from TCR beta cDNA, and they carried unique molecular identifiers. TCRdb reprocessed the PCR reads via MiXCR and lists one record per CDR3 protein. The data show about 260,000 distinct CDR3 sequences, about 38% seen once. V gave up 4 bases and J gave up 7 bases, with 10 bases separating them. This CDR3 is built from 13 residues. The V gene's germline CDR1 is SEHNR and CDR2 FQNEAQ (reference sequence). General study findings and limits: Compared against controls, patients with multiple sclerosis displayed significantly lower normalized Chao1 diversity. Under F measure analysis, samples from one preparation batch co-clustered strongly. A few TRBV segments occurring more often in patients than controls included TRBV5-6, TRBV5-1 and TRBV20-1.

Notes on this clonotype: Its antigen is undetermined.

This clonotype was sampled from a girl aged 10 to 17 with multiple sclerosis. V and J are TRBV7-9 and TRBJ1-4; D is possibly TRBD1 (5 bases). Source material: blood. Here the CDR3 DNA reads TGTGCCAGCAGCTGGGACCCCAGTGAAAAACTGTTTTTT. Amino acid sequence: CASSWDPSEKLFF. The full variable domain, in which reference TRBV7-9 and TRBJ1-4 provide the parts outside the CDR3, is DTGVSQNPRHKITKRGQNVTFRCDPISEHNRLYWYRQTLGQGPEFLTYFQNEAQLEKSRLLSDRFSAERPKGSFSTLEIQRTEQGDSAMYLCASSWDPSEKLFFGSGTQLSVL.